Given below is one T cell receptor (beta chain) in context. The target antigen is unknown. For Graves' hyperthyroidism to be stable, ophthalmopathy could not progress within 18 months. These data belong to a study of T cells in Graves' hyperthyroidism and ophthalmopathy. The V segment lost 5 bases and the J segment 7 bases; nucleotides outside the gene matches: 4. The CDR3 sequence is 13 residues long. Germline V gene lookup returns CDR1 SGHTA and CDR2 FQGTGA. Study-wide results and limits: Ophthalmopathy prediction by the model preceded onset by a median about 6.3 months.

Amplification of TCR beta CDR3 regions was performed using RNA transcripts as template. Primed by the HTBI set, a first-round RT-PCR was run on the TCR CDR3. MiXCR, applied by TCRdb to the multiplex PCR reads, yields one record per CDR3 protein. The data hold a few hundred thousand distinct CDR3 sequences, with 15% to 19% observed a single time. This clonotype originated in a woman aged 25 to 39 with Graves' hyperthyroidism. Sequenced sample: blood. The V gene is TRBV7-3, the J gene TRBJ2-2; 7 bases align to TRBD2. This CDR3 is CASSTSGGGELFF. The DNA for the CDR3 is TGTGCCAGCAGCACCTCGGGGGGCGGGGAGCTGTTTTTT.